A selection of T cell receptor beta chains follows, all from one sample in a study of cytomegalovirus exposure and HLA in healthy donors. The protocol was immunoSEQ multiplex PCR, while the TCRdb copy is restricted to in-frame clones and leaves out a portion. The table includes under 400,000 clones, 70% to 90% detected once. The sample comprised PBMCs. All receptors derive from a woman younger than 30 in good health and CMV-seronegative. The CDR3 runs from the conserved cysteine through the conserved F or W. Fields, in order: D gene, J gene, clone size, V gene, CDR3 DNA, CDR3 protein. The D gene is left open where the match is weak. Clone size is stated in some rows and not others, as once, few, many or a class when expanded.

>TRBD2|TRBJ2-3|NA|TRBV19
TGTGCCAGTAGTATGTTCCGCCGAGGTAGCGGGAGCCAAGATACGCAGTATTTT
CASSMFRRGSGSQDTQYF
>NA|TRBJ1-4|NA|TRBV4-2
TGTGCCAGCAGCCAGGGAGGGGCAGGTGAAAAACTGTTTTTT
CASSQGGAGEKLFF
>TRBD1|TRBJ2-7|NA|TRBV29-1
TGCAGCGTGTGGACAGGGTCGATTCTCCACGAGCAGTACTTC
CSVWTGSILHEQYF
>TRBD1|TRBJ2-7|NA|TRBV19
TGTGCCAGTAGTGGGGGACAGGGGCGATACGAGCAGTACTTC
CASSGGQGRYEQYF
>NA|TRBJ1-1|NA|TRBV2
TGTGCCAGCGGATCAGGGTCCACTGAAGCTTTCTTT
CASGSGSTEAFF
>TRBD1|TRBJ1-2|NA|TRBV18
TGTGCCAGCTCTCTGCAGGGGGACTATGGCTACACCTTC
CASSLQGDYGYTF
>NA|TRBJ2-3|once|TRBV21-1
TGTGCCAGCAGCTGCCGGGACAGGGGGCCCACAGATACGCAGTATTTT
CASSCRDRGPTDTQYF
>TRBD1|TRBJ1-2|NA|TRBV4-1
TGCGCCAGCAGCCTTTATAAGGGTTCGGGACAGGGCCCAGGAACTGGCTACACCTTC
CASSLYKGSGQGPGTGYTF
>NA|TRBJ2-2|once|TRBV29-1
TGCAGCGTGGGGACAAGGAACACCGGGGAGCTGTTTTTT
CSVGTRNTGELFF
>NA|TRBJ1-2|once|TRBV4-1
TGCGCCAGCAGCCAAGAAATGGGGCTGGGGTCCTGGGACTATGGCTACACCTTC
CASSQEMGLGSWDYGYTF
>NA|TRBJ2-2|NA|TRBV5-1
TGCGCCAGCAGCTTGAACGTCCAGGGATTATTCACCGGGGAGCTGTTTTTT
CASSLNVQGLFTGELFF
>TRBD1|TRBJ2-1|NA|TRBV27
TGTGCCAGCAGTTTCCCGACAGGGGGCTACAATGAGCAGTTCTTC
CASSFPTGGYNEQFF
>TRBD2|TRBJ2-5|NA|TRBV4-1
TGCGCCAGCAGCCAAGATAGGAGCCTAGCGGGAGATGAGACCCAGTACTTC
CASSQDRSLAGDETQYF
>NA|TRBJ2-3|once|TRBV25-1
TGTGCCAGCAGTCGCGTACAGGGAACGACAGATACGCAGTATTTT
CASSRVQGTTDTQYF
>TRBD1|TRBJ2-7|NA|TRBV5-8
TGTGCCAGCAGCCCCGGGACAGCCGTCTTC
CASSPGTAVF
>NA|TRBJ1-2|NA|TRBV6-1
TGTGCCAGCAGGACTGGGACTTCTTTATCGGGCTACACCTTC
CASRTGTSLSGYTF
>NA|TRBJ1-4|NA|TRBV5-1
TGCGCCAGCAGCTTGGGCGGGGGCAAGGATGAAAAACTGTTTTTT
CASSLGGGKDEKLFF
>NA|TRBJ2-1|NA|TRBV19
TGTGCCAGTAGTATCGATGAGGGAACAAGCAATGAGCAGTTCTTC
CASSIDEGTSNEQFF
>NA|TRBJ1-1|NA|TRBV6-1
TGTGCCAGCAGTGAAGGAAAGCGGGGCAAGAACACTGAAGCTTTCTTT
CASSEGKRGKNTEAFF
>TRBD2|TRBJ2-1|NA|TRBV6-5
TGTGCCAGCAGTAGCGGGAGTACTCTCAATGAGCAGTTCTTC
CASSSGSTLNEQFF
>NA|TRBJ1-1|NA|TRBV27
TGTGCCAGCAGGAAGATTGGGAGGGGGTTCACTGAAGCTTTCTTT
CASRKIGRGFTEAFF
>NA|TRBJ2-7|NA|TRBV21-1
TGTGCCAGCAGCGCGAGGAAAGCCGGGACAGGGGGCTACGAGCAGTACTTC
CASSARKAGTGGYEQYF
>TRBD2|TRBJ2-3|NA|TRBV5-1
TGCGCCAGCAGCTTGGCCGGGCGGGAGCTGGTAGATACGCAGTATTTT
CASSLAGRELVDTQYF
>TRBD2|TRBJ2-2|NA|TRBV7-2
TGTGCCAGCAGCTTTTGGGGGGGACTTAGGAACACCGGGGAGCTGTTTTTT
CASSFWGGLRNTGELFF
>NA|TRBJ2-2|NA|TRBV2
TGTGCCAGCAGTGAACTGCTAGCGAGCACCGGGGAGCTGTTTTTT
CASSELLASTGELFF
>NA|TRBJ2-3|NA|TRBV6-5
TGTGCCAGCAGCCTTTCTCGCACAGATACGCAGTATTTT
CASSLSRTDTQYF
>TRBD1|TRBJ1-6|few|TRBV30
TGTGCCTGGAGTGCGCCGGGACAGGGAAGTTCACCCCTCCACTTT
CAWSAPGQGSSPLHF